Listed below are T cell receptor beta chains from one sample, sequenced in a study of shared clonotypes between healthy human individuals. Libraries were prepared by immunoSEQ multiplex PCR; TCRdb keeps only in-frame clonotypes and omits some of them. The sample includes approximately 2.5 million clones, 93% of them seen just once. Specimen: naive CD4+ T cells from PBMCs. Source of these receptors: a man between 18 and 29 years old in good health. Some clones in this sample may be carry-over from other donors' samples. CDR3s include the opening cysteine and the closing phenylalanine or tryptophan. Fields, in order: clone size, CDR3 length, J gene, V gene, D gene, CDR3 protein, CDR3 DNA. D genes are given only for firm matches. Clone size is given for some rows only: seen once, a few or many times, or a class if the clone is expanded.

clone size: .; CDR3 length: 15; J gene: TRBJ2-5; V gene: TRBV5-4; D gene: TRBD1; CDR3 protein: CASSSGQGARETQYF; CDR3 DNA: TGTGCCAGCAGCTCGGGACAGGGGGCTCGGGAGACCCAGTACTTC
clone size: .; CDR3 length: 16; J gene: TRBJ2-6; V gene: TRBV25-1; D gene: .; CDR3 protein: CASSESRPSGANVLTF; CDR3 DNA: TGTGCCAGCAGTGAGTCACGGCCCTCTGGGGCCAACGTCCTGACTTTC
clone size: .; CDR3 length: 14; J gene: TRBJ2-7; V gene: TRBV10-3; D gene: .; CDR3 protein: CAIRGARGSYEQYF; CDR3 DNA: TGTGCCATCAGGGGGGCTCGCGGGTCATACGAGCAGTACTTC
clone size: .; CDR3 length: 16; J gene: TRBJ2-2; V gene: TRBV7-2; D gene: .; CDR3 protein: CASSLDFHPSTGELFF; CDR3 DNA: TGTGCCAGCAGCCTGGACTTTCATCCATCCACCGGGGAGCTGTTTTTT
clone size: .; CDR3 length: 12; J gene: TRBJ2-5; V gene: TRBV19; D gene: .; CDR3 protein: CASRESQETQYF; CDR3 DNA: TGTGCCAGTAGGGAATCCCAAGAGACCCAGTACTTC
clone size: .; CDR3 length: 14; J gene: TRBJ1-1; V gene: TRBV5-4; D gene: .; CDR3 protein: CASSADIMNTEAFF; CDR3 DNA: TGTGCCAGCAGCGCCGACATTATGAACACTGAAGCTTTCTTT
clone size: .; CDR3 length: 16; J gene: TRBJ2-7; V gene: TRBV7-9; D gene: .; CDR3 protein: CASSTQYPSGSAEQYF; CDR3 DNA: TGTGCCAGCAGCACACAATACCCCTCCGGGAGTGCCGAGCAGTACTTC
clone size: once; CDR3 length: 15; J gene: TRBJ1-5; V gene: TRBV5-1; D gene: .; CDR3 protein: CASSLDSWGNQPQHF; CDR3 DNA: TGCGCCAGCAGCTTGGATTCATGGGGAAATCAGCCCCAGCATTTT
clone size: .; CDR3 length: 16; J gene: TRBJ2-2; V gene: TRBV29-1; D gene: .; CDR3 protein: CSVRITTRPNTGELFF; CDR3 DNA: TGCAGCGTTCGGATAACGACTCGGCCCAACACCGGGGAGCTGTTTTTT
clone size: .; CDR3 length: 13; J gene: TRBJ2-1; V gene: TRBV27; D gene: .; CDR3 protein: CASSLWSYNEQFF; CDR3 DNA: TGTGCCAGCAGTTTATGGTCATACAATGAGCAGTTCTTC
clone size: .; CDR3 length: 15; J gene: TRBJ2-1; V gene: TRBV7-9; D gene: TRBD2; CDR3 protein: CASSLGGSRDNEQFF; CDR3 DNA: TGTGCCAGCAGCTTAGGCGGGAGTCGAGACAATGAGCAGTTCTTC
clone size: .; CDR3 length: 15; J gene: TRBJ2-7; V gene: TRBV9; D gene: TRBD2; CDR3 protein: CASSPQREGIYEQYF; CDR3 DNA: TGTGCCAGCAGCCCTCAGCGGGAGGGTATCTACGAGCAGTACTTC
clone size: .; CDR3 length: 15; J gene: TRBJ1-5; V gene: TRBV19; D gene: .; CDR3 protein: CASKGRGSSNQPQHF; CDR3 DNA: TGTGCCAGTAAAGGTCGAGGGTCTAGCAATCAGCCCCAGCATTTT
clone size: .; CDR3 length: 14; J gene: TRBJ2-5; V gene: TRBV5-1; D gene: .; CDR3 protein: CASSLLGSEETQYF; CDR3 DNA: TGCGCCAGCAGCTTACTAGGTTCGGAAGAGACCCAGTACTTC
clone size: .; CDR3 length: 15; J gene: TRBJ2-1; V gene: TRBV21-1; D gene: .; CDR3 protein: CASSVSSGSDNEQFF; CDR3 DNA: TGTGCCAGCAGTGTATCTAGCGGGAGTGACAATGAGCAGTTCTTC
clone size: .; CDR3 length: 16; J gene: TRBJ2-5; V gene: TRBV11-2; D gene: TRBD1; CDR3 protein: CASSSPGQGGAETQYF; CDR3 DNA: TGTGCCAGCAGCTCCCCCGGACAGGGGGGGGCAGAGACCCAGTACTTC
clone size: .; CDR3 length: 14; J gene: TRBJ2-5; V gene: TRBV5-1; D gene: TRBD1; CDR3 protein: CASSRDSKQETQYF; CDR3 DNA: TGCGCCAGCAGCAGGGACAGTAAACAAGAGACCCAGTACTTC
clone size: once; CDR3 length: 17; J gene: TRBJ2-3; V gene: TRBV30; D gene: .; CDR3 protein: CACQCSQGPSSTDTQYF; CDR3 DNA: TGTGCCTGCCAGTGTTCCCAGGGGCCTTCTAGCACAGATACGCAGTATTTT
clone size: .; CDR3 length: 15; J gene: TRBJ2-5; V gene: TRBV5-4; D gene: TRBD2; CDR3 protein: CASSLAGLAGETQYF; CDR3 DNA: TGTGCCAGCAGCTTGGCAGGACTAGCGGGAGAGACCCAGTACTTC
clone size: .; CDR3 length: 15; J gene: TRBJ2-1; V gene: TRBV9; D gene: TRBD2; CDR3 protein: CASSVGLAGYNEQFF; CDR3 DNA: TGTGCCAGCAGCGTAGGACTAGCGGGATACAATGAGCAGTTCTTC
clone size: .; CDR3 length: 14; J gene: TRBJ1-4; V gene: TRBV5-1; D gene: .; CDR3 protein: CASSLVGGNEKLFF; CDR3 DNA: TGCGCCAGCAGCTTGGTTGGGGGGAATGAAAAACTGTTTTTT
clone size: .; CDR3 length: 20; J gene: TRBJ2-5; V gene: TRBV5-1; D gene: .; CDR3 protein: CASSSLGTRLPREKEETQYF; CDR3 DNA: TGCGCCAGCAGCTCGCTGGGGACACGGCTCCCCAGGGAGAAAGAAGAGACCCAGTACTTC
clone size: .; CDR3 length: 13; J gene: TRBJ2-3; V gene: TRBV6-5; D gene: TRBD2; CDR3 protein: CASSGLDRDTQYF; CDR3 DNA: TGTGCCAGCTCAGGACTAGACCGAGATACGCAGTATTTT
clone size: .; CDR3 length: 16; J gene: TRBJ1-1; V gene: TRBV4-1; D gene: TRBD1; CDR3 protein: CASSQGDRDMNTEAFF; CDR3 DNA: TGCGCCAGCAGCCAGGGGGACAGAGACATGAACACTGAAGCTTTCTTT
clone size: .; CDR3 length: 15; J gene: TRBJ2-3; V gene: TRBV11-2; D gene: .; CDR3 protein: CASSFKVTGTDTQYF; CDR3 DNA: TGTGCCAGCAGCTTTAAGGTGACTGGGACAGATACGCAGTATTTT
clone size: once; CDR3 length: 16; J gene: TRBJ2-1; V gene: TRBV4-3; D gene: .; CDR3 protein: CASSQATAFRGNEQFF; CDR3 DNA: TGCGCCAGCAGCCAAGCGACGGCTTTCAGGGGCAATGAGCAGTTCTTC
clone size: .; CDR3 length: 12; J gene: TRBJ1-5; V gene: TRBV6-5; D gene: .; CDR3 protein: CASSTPFGPQHF; CDR3 DNA: TGTGCCAGCAGTACTCCCTTCGGACCCCAGCATTTT
clone size: .; CDR3 length: 18; J gene: TRBJ2-1; V gene: TRBV28; D gene: TRBD1; CDR3 protein: CASSSGTGVRSSYNEQFF; CDR3 DNA: TGTGCCAGCAGCTCCGGGACAGGGGTCAGGAGCTCCTACAATGAGCAGTTCTTC
clone size: .; CDR3 length: 17; J gene: TRBJ2-7; V gene: TRBV21-1; D gene: .; CDR3 protein: CASRPPGEGSREFRQYF; CDR3 DNA: TGTGCCAGCAGACCTCCAGGGGAGGGCTCACGTGAATTTAGACAGTACTTC
clone size: .; CDR3 length: 16; J gene: TRBJ2-7; V gene: TRBV5-1; D gene: TRBD2; CDR3 protein: CASSPKNKRDRYEQYF; CDR3 DNA: TGCGCCAGCAGCCCAAAAAACAAGCGGGATAGGTACGAGCAGTACTTC
clone size: .; CDR3 length: 16; J gene: TRBJ2-4; V gene: TRBV6-1; D gene: .; CDR3 protein: CASSGMGAEAKNIQYF; CDR3 DNA: TGTGCCAGCAGTGGGATGGGAGCTGAAGCCAAAAACATTCAGTACTTC
clone size: .; CDR3 length: 14; J gene: TRBJ2-2; V gene: TRBV2; D gene: TRBD1; CDR3 protein: CASTGTENTGELFF; CDR3 DNA: TGTGCCAGTACCGGGACAGAGAACACCGGGGAGCTGTTTTTT
clone size: .; CDR3 length: 17; J gene: TRBJ1-6; V gene: TRBV11-3; D gene: TRBD1; CDR3 protein: CASSSGQGALGNSPLHF; CDR3 DNA: TGTGCCAGCAGCTCGGGACAGGGGGCGTTAGGTAATTCACCCCTCCACTTT
clone size: .; CDR3 length: 15; J gene: TRBJ2-3; V gene: TRBV7-8; D gene: .; CDR3 protein: CASSLDGRSTDTQYF; CDR3 DNA: TGTGCCAGCAGCTTAGACGGGAGAAGCACAGATACGCAGTATTTT
clone size: .; CDR3 length: 16; J gene: TRBJ2-2; V gene: TRBV9; D gene: .; CDR3 protein: CASSEGTSLYTGELFF; CDR3 DNA: TGTGCCAGCAGCGAAGGGACTTCTCTGTACACCGGGGAGCTGTTTTTT
clone size: .; CDR3 length: 13; J gene: TRBJ1-4; V gene: TRBV28; D gene: .; CDR3 protein: CASREDPNEKLFF; CDR3 DNA: TGTGCCAGCAGGGAGGACCCTAATGAAAAACTGTTTTTT
clone size: .; CDR3 length: 14; J gene: TRBJ2-1; V gene: TRBV7-2; D gene: TRBD2; CDR3 protein: CASSGSGTIIEQFF; CDR3 DNA: TGTGCCAGCAGCGGGTCCGGGACTATCATTGAGCAGTTCTTC
clone size: .; CDR3 length: 16; J gene: TRBJ1-3; V gene: TRBV5-1; D gene: .; CDR3 protein: CASSLAGVSSGNTIYF; CDR3 DNA: TGCGCCAGCAGCTTGGCCGGGGTCAGCTCTGGAAACACCATATATTTT
clone size: once; CDR3 length: 14; J gene: TRBJ1-1; V gene: TRBV5-5; D gene: .; CDR3 protein: CASSLGLTNTEAFF; CDR3 DNA: TGTGCCAGCAGCCTGGGGTTAACGAACACTGAAGCTTTCTTT
clone size: .; CDR3 length: 14; J gene: TRBJ2-7; V gene: TRBV6-5; D gene: TRBD2; CDR3 protein: CASSYAGGPYEQYF; CDR3 DNA: TGTGCCAGCAGTTACGCGGGAGGGCCCTACGAGCAGTACTTC
clone size: .; CDR3 length: 15; J gene: TRBJ2-1; V gene: TRBV18; D gene: .; CDR3 protein: CASSPTGGNGNEQFF; CDR3 DNA: TGTGCCAGCTCACCCACGGGGGGCAATGGGAATGAGCAGTTCTTC
clone size: .; CDR3 length: 14; J gene: TRBJ2-7; V gene: TRBV28; D gene: TRBD2; CDR3 protein: CASTSASGTYEQYF; CDR3 DNA: TGTGCCAGCACTTCGGCTAGCGGAACGTACGAGCAGTACTTC
clone size: once; CDR3 length: 16; J gene: TRBJ2-2; V gene: TRBV6-6; D gene: .; CDR3 protein: CASSYSNLWNTGELFF; CDR3 DNA: TGTGCCAGCAGTTACTCGAATTTGTGGAACACCGGGGAGCTGTTTTTT
clone size: .; CDR3 length: 16; J gene: TRBJ2-1; V gene: TRBV27; D gene: .; CDR3 protein: CASRATSRMWGHPQFF; CDR3 DNA: TGTGCCAGCCGAGCGACTAGTCGTATGTGGGGTCACCCGCAGTTCTTC
clone size: .; CDR3 length: 14; J gene: TRBJ2-3; V gene: TRBV7-3; D gene: .; CDR3 protein: CASSLDMGTDTQYF; CDR3 DNA: TGTGCCAGCAGCTTAGACATGGGCACAGATACGCAGTATTTT
clone size: few; CDR3 length: 11; J gene: TRBJ1-1; V gene: TRBV7-9; D gene: .; CDR3 protein: CASSLGTEAFF; CDR3 DNA: TGTGCCAGCAGCCTCGGAACTGAAGCTTTCTTT
clone size: .; CDR3 length: 15; J gene: TRBJ2-1; V gene: TRBV7-9; D gene: TRBD2; CDR3 protein: CASTPGTSGLYEQFF; CDR3 DNA: TGTGCCAGCACACCCGGGACTAGCGGGCTTTATGAGCAGTTCTTC
clone size: once; CDR3 length: 14; J gene: TRBJ2-7; V gene: TRBV6-5; D gene: .; CDR3 protein: CASSIKRGSYEQYF; CDR3 DNA: TGTGCCAGCAGTATAAAGAGGGGCTCCTACGAGCAGTACTTC
clone size: .; CDR3 length: 13; J gene: TRBJ2-1; V gene: TRBV2; D gene: .; CDR3 protein: CASTYRAYNEQFF; CDR3 DNA: TGTGCCAGCACCTACAGGGCCTACAATGAGCAGTTCTTC
clone size: .; CDR3 length: 15; J gene: TRBJ2-3; V gene: TRBV5-1; D gene: TRBD1; CDR3 protein: CASSLSTGGQDTQYF; CDR3 DNA: TGCGCCAGCAGCCTGAGCACAGGGGGTCAAGATACGCAGTATTTT
clone size: .; CDR3 length: 16; J gene: TRBJ2-6; V gene: TRBV27; D gene: .; CDR3 protein: CASLRTPSSGANVLTF; CDR3 DNA: TGTGCCAGCTTAAGGACCCCCTCTTCTGGGGCCAACGTCCTGACTTTC
clone size: .; CDR3 length: 14; J gene: TRBJ2-7; V gene: TRBV5-4; D gene: .; CDR3 protein: CASSLGGASYEQYF; CDR3 DNA: TGTGCCAGCAGCTTAGGAGGGGCGTCCTACGAGCAGTACTTC
clone size: .; CDR3 length: 15; J gene: TRBJ2-1; V gene: TRBV6-5; D gene: TRBD2; CDR3 protein: CASSHRDYSYNEQFF; CDR3 DNA: TGTGCCAGCAGTCACCGGGACTACTCCTACAATGAGCAGTTCTTC
clone size: .; CDR3 length: 15; J gene: TRBJ2-7; V gene: TRBV9; D gene: .; CDR3 protein: CASSVGLRQGGEQYF; CDR3 DNA: TGTGCCAGCAGCGTTGGGCTCCGGCAGGGCGGCGAGCAGTACTTC
clone size: .; CDR3 length: 15; J gene: TRBJ1-3; V gene: TRBV28; D gene: .; CDR3 protein: CASSFGGLAGNTIYF; CDR3 DNA: TGTGCCAGCAGTTTTGGGGGGTTGGCTGGAAACACCATATATTTT
clone size: .; CDR3 length: 14; J gene: TRBJ1-2; V gene: TRBV6-6; D gene: .; CDR3 protein: CASSYSGPRGGYTF; CDR3 DNA: TGTGCCAGCAGTTACTCGGGACCGAGGGGTGGCTACACCTTC
clone size: .; CDR3 length: 16; J gene: TRBJ1-2; V gene: TRBV5-5; D gene: .; CDR3 protein: CASSLALVLRTDGYTF; CDR3 DNA: TGTGCCAGCAGCCTGGCGTTGGTCTTACGGACGGATGGCTACACCTTC
clone size: once; CDR3 length: 14; J gene: TRBJ1-1; V gene: TRBV5-4; D gene: .; CDR3 protein: CASSLAIMNTEAFF; CDR3 DNA: TGTGCCAGCAGCTTGGCAATCATGAACACTGAAGCTTTCTTT
clone size: once; CDR3 length: 14; J gene: TRBJ1-2; V gene: TRBV11-2; D gene: .; CDR3 protein: CASSLSGRGYGYTF; CDR3 DNA: TGTGCCAGCAGCTTATCCGGCAGGGGCTATGGCTACACCTTC